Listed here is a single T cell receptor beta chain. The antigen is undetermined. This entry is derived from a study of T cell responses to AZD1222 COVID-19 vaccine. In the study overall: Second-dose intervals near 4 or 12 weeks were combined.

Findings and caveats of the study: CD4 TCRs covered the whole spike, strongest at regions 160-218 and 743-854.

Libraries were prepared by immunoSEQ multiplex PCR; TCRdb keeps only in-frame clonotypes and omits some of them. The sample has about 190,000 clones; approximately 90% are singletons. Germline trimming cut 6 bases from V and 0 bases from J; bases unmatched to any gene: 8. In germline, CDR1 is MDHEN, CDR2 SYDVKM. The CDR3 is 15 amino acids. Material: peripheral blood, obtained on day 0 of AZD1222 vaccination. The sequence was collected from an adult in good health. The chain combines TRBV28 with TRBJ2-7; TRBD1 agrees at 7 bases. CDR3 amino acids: CASSEMTGFSYEQYF. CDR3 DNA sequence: TGTGCCAGCAGCGAAATGACAGGGTTCTCCTACGAGCAGTACTTC.